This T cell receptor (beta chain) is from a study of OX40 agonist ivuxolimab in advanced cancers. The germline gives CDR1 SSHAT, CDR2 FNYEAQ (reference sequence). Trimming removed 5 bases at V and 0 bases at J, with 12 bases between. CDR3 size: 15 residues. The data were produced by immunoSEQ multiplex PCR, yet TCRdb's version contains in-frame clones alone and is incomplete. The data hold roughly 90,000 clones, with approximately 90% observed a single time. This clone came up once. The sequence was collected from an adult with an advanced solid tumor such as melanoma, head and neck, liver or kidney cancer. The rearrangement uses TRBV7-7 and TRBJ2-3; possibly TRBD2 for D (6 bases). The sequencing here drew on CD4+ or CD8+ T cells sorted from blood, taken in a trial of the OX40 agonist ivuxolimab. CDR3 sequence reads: CASSRGGESTDTQYF. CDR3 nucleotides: TGTGCCAGCAGCAGGGGCGGGGAGAGCACAGATACGCAGTATTTT.